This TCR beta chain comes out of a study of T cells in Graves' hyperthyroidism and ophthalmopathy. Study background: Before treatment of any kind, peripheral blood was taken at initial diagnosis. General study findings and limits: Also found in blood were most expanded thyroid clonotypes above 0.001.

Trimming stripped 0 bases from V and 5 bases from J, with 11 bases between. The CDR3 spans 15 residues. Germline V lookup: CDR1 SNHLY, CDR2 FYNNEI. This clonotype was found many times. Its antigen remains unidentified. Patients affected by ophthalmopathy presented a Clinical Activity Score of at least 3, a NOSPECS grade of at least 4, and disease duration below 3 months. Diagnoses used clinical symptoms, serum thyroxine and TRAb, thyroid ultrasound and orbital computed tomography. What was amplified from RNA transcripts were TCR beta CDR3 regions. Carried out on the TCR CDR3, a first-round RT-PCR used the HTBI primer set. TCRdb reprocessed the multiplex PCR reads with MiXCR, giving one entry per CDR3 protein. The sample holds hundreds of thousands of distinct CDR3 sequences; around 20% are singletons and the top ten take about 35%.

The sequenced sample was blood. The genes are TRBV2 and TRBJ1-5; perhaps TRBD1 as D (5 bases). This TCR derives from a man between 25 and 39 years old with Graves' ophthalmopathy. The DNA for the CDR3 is TGTGCCAGCAGTGAAGCGGGGCAGGTAGATCAGCCCCAGCATTTT. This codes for CASSEAGQVDQPQHF. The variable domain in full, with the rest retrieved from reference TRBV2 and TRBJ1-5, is EPEVTQTPSHQVTQMGQEVILRCVPISNHLYFYWYRQILGQKVEFLVSFYNNEISEKSEIFDDQFSVERPDGSNFTLKIRSTKLEDSAMYFCASSEAGQVDQPQHFGDGTRLSIL.